These 19 T cell receptor beta chains share one sample of origin, sequenced in a study of blood T cell repertoires in COVID-19. TCRdb keeps only in-frame clones here, not all; method: immunoSEQ multiplex PCR. The sample contains some 73,000 clones, about 73% of which appear only once. The specimen sequenced was peripheral blood. Receptors originate from a man aged 60 to 75 with acute or convalescent COVID-19.

This clone was detected ten times or more. The chain employs TRBV7-3 and TRBJ2-5; 8 nucleotides match TRBD2. The CDR3 is 14 residues long. Germline V gene sequence: CDR1 SGHTA, CDR2 FQGTGA. V was clipped by 5 bases and J by 4 bases; unmatched bases: 6. CDR3 residues: CASSPLAGVETQYF. The CDR3 coding sequence is TGTGCCAGCAGCCCTCTAGCGGGTGTAGAGACCCAGTACTTC.

The rearrangement joins TRBV7-3 to TRBJ2-5, with TRBD2 as a possible D gene (5 bases). V was shortened by 5 bases and J by 3 bases, with 16 bases between the two germline ends. Germline-derived CDR1 and CDR2 are SGHTA and FQGTGA. The CDR3 loop spans 15 amino acids. CDR3 region: CASSQKALAKETQYF. The CDR3 coding sequence is TGTGCCAGCAGCCAAAAGGCCCTAGCTAAAGAGACCCAGTACTTC. Using reference TRBV7-3 and TRBJ2-5 for the parts outside the CDR3, the full variable domain is GAGVSQTPSNKVTEKGKYVELRCDPISGHTALYWYRQSLGQGPEFLIYFQGTGAADDSGLPNDRFFAVRPEGSVSTLKIQRTERGDSAVYLCASSQKALAKETQYFGPGTRLLVL.

The chain carries TRBV7-3 and TRBJ2-2; D is possibly TRBD2 (5 bases). CDR3 length: 14 residues. Trimming left V 5 bases short and J 4 bases short, with 11 bases between. Germline-derived CDR1 and CDR2 are SGHTA and FQGTGA. CDR3 sequence: CASSALVGTGELFF. The CDR3, as DNA: TGTGCCAGCAGCGCACTAGTTGGCACCGGGGAGCTGTTTTTT.

This clone is labeled as medium-sized. The chain combines TRBV6-2 or TRBV6-3 with TRBJ2-7; D is ambiguous. V was clipped by 0 bases and J by 0 bases, with 15 bases between them. Germline values: CDR1 MNHEY, CDR2 SVGEGT. This CDR3 contains 17 residues. The CDR3 sequence: CASSYSSTGQLSYEQYV. The CDR3 coding sequence is TGTGCCAGCAGTTACTCGAGTACTGGGCAGCTCTCCTACGAGCAGTACGTC.

CDR3 sequence: CASSEWDRVGGYTF. In nucleotides, the CDR3 is TGTGCCAGCAGTGAATGGGACAGGGTGGGCGGCTACACCTTC. The gene calls are TRBV2 and TRBJ1-2; 9 positions agree with TRBD1. The germline gives CDR1 SNHLY, CDR2 FYNNEI. After removal of 2 bases from V and 8 bases from J, the junction contained 6 bases not matched to a gene. The CDR3 runs to 14 residues.

This clone was counted once. This sequence joins TRBV3-1 (or the pseudogene TRBV3-2) and TRBJ2-1; 15 bases are shared with TRBD2. Per germline, CDR1 LGHDT and CDR2 YNNKEL (reference sequence). V lost 2 bases, J lost 4 bases, and 6 bases stayed unmatched. The CDR3 totals 18 residues. The CDR3 is CASSQRTSGGAGYNEQFF. In DNA, the CDR3 is TGTGCCAGCAGCCAAAGGACTAGCGGGGGGGCAGGGTACAATGAGCAGTTCTTC.

The chain uses TRBV6-6 and TRBJ1-5, with a weak D call TRBD1 (5 bases). There are 13 residues in the CDR3. Germline assignment: CDR1 MNHNY and CDR2 SVGAGI (reference sequence). The V end lost 2 bases, the J end lost 6 bases, and 8 bases lay between the germline ends. CDR3 loop: CASSYATAQPQHF. In nucleotides, the CDR3 is TGTGCCAGCAGTTACGCGACAGCTCAGCCCCAGCATTTT.

J is TRBJ1-2 and V is TRBV11-3; D unresolved. The germline gives CDR1 SGHNT, CDR2 YENEEA. Trimming took 5 bases from V and 8 from J, leaving 15 bases between them. This CDR3 has 13 amino acids. For the CDR3, the DNA is TGTGCCAGCAGCACTGGTAAACCCCGGGGCTACACCTTC. Protein: CASSTGKPRGYTF.

The chain employs TRBV19 and TRBJ1-5; possible D gene TRBD1, 6 bases. The length of the CDR3 is 16 residues. The V end was cut by 4 bases, the J end by 6 bases, with 19 bases between. Per the germline V gene, CDR1 is LNHDA and CDR2 is SQIVND (reference sequence). CDR3 region: CASSKATGRVAQPQHF. The CDR3 DNA is TGTGCCAGTAGTAAAGCTACAGGGAGGGTGGCTCAGCCCCAGCATTTT.

This chain joins TRBV24-1 and TRBJ1-1, with 10 nucleotides matching TRBD1. Germline loops: CDR1 KGHDR, CDR2 SFDVKD. V was pared by 3 bases and J by 11 bases, with 5 bases of the junction left unmatched. The length of the CDR3 is 13 residues. The CDR3 nucleotides read TGTGCCACCAGTGATCCCGGGACAGGGGTCGCTTTCTTT. Translated, it gives CATSDPGTGVAFF.

As for this clone: A read error may be the cause here, since a much bigger clone is one base away. The chain recombines TRBV4-1 with TRBJ1-6, with 7 positions matching TRBD1. CDR3 length: 18 residues. Germline CDR1 is MGHRA and CDR2 is YSYEKL. CDR3 nucleotides: TGCGTCAGCAGCCAGGAACCAGGGGACAGAGGCCTCGGGTTGCCCCTCCACTTT. This translates into CVSSQEPGDRGLGLPLHF.

This chain joins TRBV18 and TRBJ2-7, with TRBD1 identical over 11 bases. Per the germline V gene, CDR1 is KGHSH and CDR2 is LQKENI. This CDR3 spans 15 amino acids. The V segment lost 3 bases and the J segment 4 bases; nucleotides outside the gene matches: 5. The CDR3 sequence: CASSPTGTGGYEQYF. CDR3 nucleotides: TGTGCCAGCTCACCTACCGGGACAGGGGGTTACGAGCAGTACTTC.

V and J are TRBV6-5 and TRBJ1-3, with D uncertain. Per the germline V gene, CDR1 is MNHEY and CDR2 is SVGAGI. Trimming removed 3 bases from V and 4 bases from J, with 10 bases in between. There are 14 residues in the CDR3. CDR3 nucleotide sequence: TGTGCCAGCAGTTATGCCGGGTCCGGAAACACCATATATTTT. Its protein is CASSYAGSGNTIYF.

This clone was counted ten times or more. The chain carries TRBV11-3 and TRBJ2-1, with 14 bases that match TRBD2. V shed 5 bases and J 3 bases; nucleotides not matched to a gene: 9. CDR3 length equals 18 residues. Germline V CDR1 and CDR2: SGHNT, YENEEA. The CDR3 DNA reads TGTGCCAGCAGCCCAGGACTAGCGGGGGGTCTACACTACAATGAGCAGTTCTTC. This gives the protein CASSPGLAGGLHYNEQFF.

The chain joins TRBV4-2 to TRBJ1-1, with D maybe TRBD1 (5 bases). Looked up from germline, CDR1 is LGHNA and CDR2 is YNFKEQ. V lost 0 bases and J lost 4, with 15 bases in between. The CDR3 length is 16 residues. In DNA form, the CDR3 reads TGTGCCAGCAGCCAAGATAGAGGCGGGGGGGTCACTGAAGCTTTCTTT. The encoded protein is CASSQDRGGGVTEAFF.

The rearrangement joins TRBV28 to TRBJ2-2, with D maybe TRBD2 (6 bases). The CDR3 loop spans 15 amino acids. Between the trimmed V and J ends, which lost 7 bases and 5 bases, there was a span of 17 bases. Germline loops: CDR1 MDHEN, CDR2 SYDVKM. Here the CDR3 DNA reads TGTGCCAGCACCTCAGAGGCGGGGTTTACCGGGGAGCTGTTTTTT. It translates to CASTSEAGFTGELFF.

J is TRBJ1-5 and V is TRBV2, with D hard to call. The CDR3 runs 13 residues. Trimming shortened V by 4 bases and J by 2 bases, and 6 bases separated the two germline ends. Germline V gene data show CDR1 as SNHLY and CDR2 as FYNNEI. CDR3 nucleotide sequence: TGTGCCAGCAGTGGGCCACGCAATCAGCCCCAGCATTTT. Translation gives CASSGPRNQPQHF.

This chain links TRBV5-1 with TRBJ2-3; TRBD2 agrees at 12 bases. This CDR3 spans 16 amino acids. Losses at the gene ends were 4 bases for V and 5 bases for J; bases not matched to a gene: 8. Germline V gene lookup returns CDR1 SGHRS and CDR2 YFSETQ. Here the CDR3 reads CASSQELAGGGDTQYF. The CDR3 DNA reads as TGCGCCAGCAGCCAGGAACTAGCGGGAGGTGGAGATACGCAGTATTTT.

This rearrangement joins TRBV12-3 or TRBV12-4 to TRBJ2-7; D call uncertain. The V end lost 5 bases, the J end lost 7 bases, and 9 bases lay between the germline ends. This CDR3 comprises 11 residues. The CDR3 reads CASSILWEQYF. CDR3 in DNA: TGTGCCAGCAGTATACTATGGGAGCAGTACTTC.